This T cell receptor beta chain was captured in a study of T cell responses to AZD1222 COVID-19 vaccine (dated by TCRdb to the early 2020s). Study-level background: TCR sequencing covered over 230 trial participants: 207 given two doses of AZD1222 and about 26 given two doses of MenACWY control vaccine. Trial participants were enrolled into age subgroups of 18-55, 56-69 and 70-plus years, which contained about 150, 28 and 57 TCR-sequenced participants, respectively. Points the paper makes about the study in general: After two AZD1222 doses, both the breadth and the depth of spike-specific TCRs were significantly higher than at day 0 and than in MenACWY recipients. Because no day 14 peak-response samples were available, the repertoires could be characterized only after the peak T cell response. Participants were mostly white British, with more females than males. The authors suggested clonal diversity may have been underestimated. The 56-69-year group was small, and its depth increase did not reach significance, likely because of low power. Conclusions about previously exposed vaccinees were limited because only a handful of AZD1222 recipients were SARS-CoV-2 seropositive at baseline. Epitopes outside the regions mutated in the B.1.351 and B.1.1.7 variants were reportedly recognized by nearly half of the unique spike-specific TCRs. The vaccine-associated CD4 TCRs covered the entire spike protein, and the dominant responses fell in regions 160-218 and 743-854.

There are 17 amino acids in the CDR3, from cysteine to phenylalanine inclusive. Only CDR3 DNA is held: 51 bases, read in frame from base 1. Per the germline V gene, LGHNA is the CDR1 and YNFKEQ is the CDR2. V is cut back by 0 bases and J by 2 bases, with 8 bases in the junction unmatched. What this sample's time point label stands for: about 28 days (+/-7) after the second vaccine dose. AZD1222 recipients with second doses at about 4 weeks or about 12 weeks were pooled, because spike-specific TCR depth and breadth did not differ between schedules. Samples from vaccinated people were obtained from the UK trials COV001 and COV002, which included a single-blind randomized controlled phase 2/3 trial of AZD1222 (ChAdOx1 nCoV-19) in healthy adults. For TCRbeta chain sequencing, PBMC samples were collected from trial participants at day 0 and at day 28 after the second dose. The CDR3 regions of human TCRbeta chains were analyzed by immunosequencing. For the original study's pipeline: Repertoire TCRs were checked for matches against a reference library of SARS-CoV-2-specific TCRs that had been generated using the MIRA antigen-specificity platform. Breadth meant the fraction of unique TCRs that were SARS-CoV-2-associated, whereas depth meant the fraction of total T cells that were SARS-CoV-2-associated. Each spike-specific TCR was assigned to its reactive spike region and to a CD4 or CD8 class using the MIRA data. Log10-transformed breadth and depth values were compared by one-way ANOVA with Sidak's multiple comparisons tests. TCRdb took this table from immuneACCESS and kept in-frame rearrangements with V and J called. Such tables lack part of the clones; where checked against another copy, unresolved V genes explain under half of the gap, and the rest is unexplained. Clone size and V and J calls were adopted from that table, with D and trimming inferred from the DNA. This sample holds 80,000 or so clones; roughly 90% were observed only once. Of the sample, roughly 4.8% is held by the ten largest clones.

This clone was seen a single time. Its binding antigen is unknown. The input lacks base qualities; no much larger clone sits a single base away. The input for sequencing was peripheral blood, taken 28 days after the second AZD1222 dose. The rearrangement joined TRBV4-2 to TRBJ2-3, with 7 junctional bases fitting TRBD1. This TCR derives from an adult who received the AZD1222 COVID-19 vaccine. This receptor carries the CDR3 CASSQEPRGRHTDTQYF. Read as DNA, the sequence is TGTGCCAGCAGCCAAGAACCAAGGGGGCGCCACACAGATACGCAGTATTTT.